The following is a T cell receptor (beta chain) sequence with its context. In the authors' methods: Reference gene primer amplification in the assay estimated nucleated cell counts. Clones were sequenced by immunoSEQ multiplex PCR, and TCRdb holds only the in-frame ones, with some missing. The V and J calls and the clone size are those of that table, but D and trimming were determined from the DNA. This sample carries under 200,000 clones, just over 90% of them seen once, and the ten largest clones take 2% to 3%. The source of the sample is a study of blood T cell repertoires in COVID-19. Overall study context: The United States, Italy and Spain were the sources of the acute and convalescent COVID-19 samples. PBMCs, B-cell-depleted T cells, or T cells provided the cDNA or gDNA that made up the material.

This clonotype originated in a man younger than 35 with acute or convalescent COVID-19. The source material was peripheral blood.

CDR3 coding DNA: TGTGCCAGTAGTACTGGACAGGGGTACGGCACTGAAGCTTTCTTT. As protein: CASSTGQGYGTEAFF. The chain employs TRBV19 and TRBJ1-1, with 9 bases identical to TRBD1. J gave up 4 bases and V 4 bases, and 7 bases lay outside the gene matches. The germline V gene encodes CDR1 LNHDA and CDR2 SQIVND (reference sequence). This CDR3 comprises 15 residues.